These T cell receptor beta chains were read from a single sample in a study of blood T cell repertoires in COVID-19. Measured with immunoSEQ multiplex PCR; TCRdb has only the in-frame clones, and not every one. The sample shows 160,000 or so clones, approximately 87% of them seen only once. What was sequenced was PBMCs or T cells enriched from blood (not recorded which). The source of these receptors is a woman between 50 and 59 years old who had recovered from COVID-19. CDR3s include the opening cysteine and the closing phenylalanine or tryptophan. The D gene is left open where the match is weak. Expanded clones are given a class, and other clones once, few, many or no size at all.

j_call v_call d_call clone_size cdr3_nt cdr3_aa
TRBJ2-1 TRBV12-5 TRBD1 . TGTGCTAGTGGTTTGGCGACAGGGGTGCCCTTCAATGAGCAGTTCTTC CASGLATGVPFNEQFF
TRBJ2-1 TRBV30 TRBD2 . TGTGCCTCGACCGTGGGGGGGGCCTACAATGAGCAGTTCTTC CASTVGGAYNEQFF
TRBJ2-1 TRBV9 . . TGTGCCAGCAGCGCCCAGGTCCGGCTAGCCAATGAGCAGTTCTTC CASSAQVRLANEQFF
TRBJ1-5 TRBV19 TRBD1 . TGTGCCCCACAGGGGTTAGACAATCAGCCCCAGCATTTT CAPQGLDNQPQHF
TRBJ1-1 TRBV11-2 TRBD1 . TGTGCCAGCAGACCCCCGACAGGGGCGGACACTGAAGCTTTCTTT CASRPPTGADTEAFF
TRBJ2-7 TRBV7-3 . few TGTGCCAGCAGGGCGGACAACTCCTACGAGCAGTACTTC CASRADNSYEQYF
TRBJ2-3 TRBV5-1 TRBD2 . TGCGCCAGCAGTTTTGTTAGCGGGGGGGCCGGCACAGATACGCAGTATTTT CASSFVSGGAGTDTQYF
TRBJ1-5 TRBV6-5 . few TGTGCCAGCAGTTACTCCGCAGGAGGTACCACTCAGCCCCAGCATTTT CASSYSAGGTTQPQHF
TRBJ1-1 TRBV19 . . TGTGCCAGTAGCTTCATACAGGGTGGGGGGGCTAACACTGAAGCTTTCTTT CASSFIQGGGANTEAFF
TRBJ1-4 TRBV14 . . TGTGCCAGCAGCCAGCGGAAGGGGAAGGTGGATGAAAAACTGTTTTTT CASSQRKGKVDEKLFF
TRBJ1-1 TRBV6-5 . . TGTGCCAGCAGTTACCGGGAATCGGGGACTGAAGCTTTCTTT CASSYRESGTEAFF
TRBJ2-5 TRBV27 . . TGTGCCAGCAGTTTAGGACCAGGACAGCTTCTACAAGAGACCCAGTACTTC CASSLGPGQLLQETQYF
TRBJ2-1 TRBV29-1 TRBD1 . TGCAGCGTTGTACAGGGGGCGTCCAATGAGCAGTTCTTC CSVVQGASNEQFF
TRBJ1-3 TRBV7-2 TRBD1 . TGTGCCAGCAGCCCCGGGACAGATGGCGAATTTTCTGGAAACACCATATATTTT CASSPGTDGEFSGNTIYF
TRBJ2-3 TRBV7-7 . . TGTGCCAGCAGCTTAGACGGGGTTGGGGCAGATACGCAGTATTTT CASSLDGVGADTQYF
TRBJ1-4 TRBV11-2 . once TGTGCCAGCAGCAAAGAAGTCGCTGGCCGGGGGAGGGAAAAACTGTTTTTT CASSKEVAGRGREKLFF
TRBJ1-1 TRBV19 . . TGTGCCAGTAGTGCCGGGACTGCGAGCTTTGGCGCTTTCTTT CASSAGTASFGAFF
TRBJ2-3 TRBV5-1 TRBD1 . TGCGCCAGCAGCTTCACAGGGGTCTACACAGATACGCAGTATTTT CASSFTGVYTDTQYF
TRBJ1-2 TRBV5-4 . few TGTGCCAGCAGCTTACCAGAAGATTATGGCTACACCTTC CASSLPEDYGYTF
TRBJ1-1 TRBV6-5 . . TGTGCCAGCAGGGACCAGGGGTTTGAAGCTTTCTTT CASRDQGFEAFF
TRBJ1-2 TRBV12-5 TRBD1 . TGTGCTAGTGGTTTGGTCGGGACAGGGATCAGCGGCTACACCTTC CASGLVGTGISGYTF
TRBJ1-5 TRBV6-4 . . TGTGCCAGCAGTGAATCGGGGAGCGGCAATCAGCCCCAGCATTTT CASSESGSGNQPQHF
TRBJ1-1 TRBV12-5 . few TGTGCTAGTGGTTTTCTAGGAGGCACTGAAGCTTTCTTT CASGFLGGTEAFF
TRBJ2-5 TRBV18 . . TGTGCCAGCTCGCAGGGACTGGTGTACCAAGAGACCCAGTACTTC CASSQGLVYQETQYF
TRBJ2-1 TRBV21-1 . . TGTGCCAGCAACACGGATCCGGGACAGGGGAACAATGAGCAGTTCTTC CASNTDPGQGNNEQFF
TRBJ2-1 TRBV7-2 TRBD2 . TGTGCCAGCAGCTTTACTAGCGGGGGGGCGGGTGAGCAGTTCTTC CASSFTSGGAGEQFF
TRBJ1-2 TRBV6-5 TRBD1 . TGTGCCAGCAGAAGGACAGGGGGAGGCTACACCTTC CASRRTGGGYTF
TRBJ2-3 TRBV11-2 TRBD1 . TGTGCCAGCAGCCCACGCAGGGGGTATACGCAGTATTTT CASSPRRGYTQYF
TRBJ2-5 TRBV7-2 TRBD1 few TGTGCCAGCAGTGACAGGGGGCGTCGAGAAGAGACCCAGTACTTC CASSDRGRREETQYF
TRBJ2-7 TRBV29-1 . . TGCAGCGCTCAGGAGGGGGCGTTCGAGCAGTACTTC CSAQEGAFEQYF
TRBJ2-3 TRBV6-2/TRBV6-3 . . TGTGCCAGCAGTTACGCCGGCAGGATCACAGATACGCAGTATTTT CASSYAGRITDTQYF
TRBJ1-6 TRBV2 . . TGTGCCAGCACGCGGGGGAACTCACCCCTCCACTTT CASTRGNSPLHF
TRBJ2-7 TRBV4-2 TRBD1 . TGTGCCAGCAGCGAACAGGGGGAGTACTACGAGCAGTACTTC CASSEQGEYYEQYF
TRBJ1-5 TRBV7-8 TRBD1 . TGTGCCAGCAGCCCACGCAGGGGACAGGGGCGAGTTTATAGCAATCAGCCCCAGCATTTT CASSPRRGQGRVYSNQPQHF
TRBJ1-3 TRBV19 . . TGTGCCAGTGTTAAAGGACAGCTTGGAAACACCATATATTTT CASVKGQLGNTIYF
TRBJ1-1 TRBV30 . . TGTGCCTGGAGGGGCCGGAACACTGAAGCTTTCTTT CAWRGRNTEAFF
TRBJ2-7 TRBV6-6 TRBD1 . TGTGCCAGCACCCGAACAGGGACAGGGGGATACGAGCAGTACTTC CASTRTGTGGYEQYF
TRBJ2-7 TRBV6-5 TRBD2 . TGTGCCAGCACGGGACTAGCGGGCTACGAGCAGTACTTC CASTGLAGYEQYF
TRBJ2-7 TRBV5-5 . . TGTGCCAGCAGCCAGAAGTGGACTGACTACGAGCAGTACTTC CASSQKWTDYEQYF
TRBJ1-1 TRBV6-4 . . TGTGCCAGCAGCTCGTCACCAAACGTAGGGGCGGCTTTCTTT CASSSSPNVGAAFF
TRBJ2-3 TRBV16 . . TGTGCCAGCAGCCGTTTACAGGGTTACACAGATACGCAGTATTTT CASSRLQGYTDTQYF
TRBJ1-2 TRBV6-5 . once TGTGCCAGCAGCCCGGGGGGGCTGGGATATGGCTACACCTTC CASSPGGLGYGYTF
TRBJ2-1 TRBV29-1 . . TGCAGCGTTGTCCCACAGGGTAAGAGCTCCTACAATGAGCAGTTCTTC CSVVPQGKSSYNEQFF
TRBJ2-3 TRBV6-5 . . TGTGCCAGCTCACTCGGGGAGGTCACAGATACGCAGTATTTT CASSLGEVTDTQYF
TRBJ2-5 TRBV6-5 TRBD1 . TGTGCCAGCAGACGGACAGGGGCGCTAGAAGAGACCCAGTACTTC CASRRTGALEETQYF
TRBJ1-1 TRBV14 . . TGTGCCAGCAGCCTTAACAGGAACACTGAAGCTTTCTTT CASSLNRNTEAFF
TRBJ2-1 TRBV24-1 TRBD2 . TGTGCCACCAGTGCCTCTAGCGGTTACAATGAGCAGTTCTTC CATSASSGYNEQFF
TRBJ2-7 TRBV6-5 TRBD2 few TGTGCCAGCAGTTACGGACTAGCGGGCGCCTACGAGCAGTACTTC CASSYGLAGAYEQYF
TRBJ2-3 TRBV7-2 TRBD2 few TGTGCCAGCACCCCGGGGGGGAGACGTGCAGATACGCAGTATTTT CASTPGGRRADTQYF
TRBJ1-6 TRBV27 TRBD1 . TGTGCCAGCAGTTTATCGACAGGGGTAGCTGGTTCACCCCTCCACTTT CASSLSTGVAGSPLHF
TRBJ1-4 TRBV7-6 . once TGTGCCAGCAGCTTATTGGAGGGCCCTAATGAAAAACTGTTTTTT CASSLLEGPNEKLFF
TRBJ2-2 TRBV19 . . TGTGCCAGTAGTATCTACGTCAACCTGGACAGCGGGGAGCTGTTTTTT CASSIYVNLDSGELFF
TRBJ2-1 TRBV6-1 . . TGTGCCAGCAGTGAGCTCGCGAGCTCCTACAATGAGCAGTTCTTC CASSELASSYNEQFF
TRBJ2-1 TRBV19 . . TGTGCCAGTAGTTCGGAGCGGGTCTACAATGAGCAGTTCTTC CASSSERVYNEQFF
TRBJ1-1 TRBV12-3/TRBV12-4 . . TGTGCCAGCAGTCAATACACTGAAGCTTTCTTT CASSQYTEAFF